This T cell receptor beta chain was recorded in a study of T cells in Graves' hyperthyroidism and ophthalmopathy. The CDR3 has 14 amino acids. Trimming took off 6 bases at V and 0 bases at J, with 11 bases between the two ends. Germline assignment: CDR1 LNHDA and CDR2 SQIVND (reference sequence). Amplification of TCR beta CDR3 regions was performed using RNA transcripts as template. A first-round RT-PCR of the TCR CDR3 used the HTBI primer set. TCRdb passed the multiplex PCR reads through MiXCR, listing each CDR3 protein once. The data show a few hundred thousand distinct CDR3 sequences, with roughly 18% seen just once and around 54% held by the top ten. This clonotype was detected only a few times. The target antigen is unknown. Study findings and constraints: A model of 13 V-J features distinguished ophthalmopathy from stable hyperthyroidism.

V and J are TRBV19 and TRBJ1-1; D is perhaps TRBD1 (5 bases). Sequences were obtained from blood. This TCR was recovered from a woman between 45 and 65 years old with Graves' hyperthyroidism. DNA of the CDR3: TGTGCCAGTAGAAGGGCAGGGTTGAACACTGAAGCTTTCTTT. It encodes CASRRAGLNTEAFF.